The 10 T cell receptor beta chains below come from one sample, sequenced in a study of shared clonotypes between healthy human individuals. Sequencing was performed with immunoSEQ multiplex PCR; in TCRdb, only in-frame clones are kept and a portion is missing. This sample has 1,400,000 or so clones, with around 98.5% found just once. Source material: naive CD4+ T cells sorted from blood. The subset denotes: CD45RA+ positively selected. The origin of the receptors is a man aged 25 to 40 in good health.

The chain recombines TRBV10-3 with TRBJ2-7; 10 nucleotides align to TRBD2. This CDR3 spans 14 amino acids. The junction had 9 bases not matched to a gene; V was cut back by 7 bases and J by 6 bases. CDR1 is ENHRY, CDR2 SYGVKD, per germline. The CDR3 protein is CAIKASGSSLEQYF. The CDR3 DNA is TGTGCCATCAAGGCTAGCGGGAGTTCTCTCGAGCAGTACTTC.

CDR3 sequence reads: CATSSASGRAVAQYF. CDR3 DNA sequence: TGTGCCACCAGCAGTGCTAGCGGGAGGGCCGTTGCTCAGTACTTC. The V gene is TRBV15, the J gene TRBJ2-5; 12 nucleotides match TRBD2. CDR1 and CDR2 from the germline V gene are LNHNV and YYDKDF (reference sequence). The CDR3 is 15 amino acids. The ends lost 3 bases at V and 11 bases at J; junction bases unmatched: 10. The variable domain in full, completed from reference TRBV15 and TRBJ2-5, reads DAMVIQNPRYQVTQFGKPVTLSCSQTLNHNVMYWYQQKSSQAPKLLFHYYDKDFNNEADTPDNFQSRRPNTSFCFLDIRSPGLGDTAMYLCATSSASGRAVAQYFGPGTRLLVL.

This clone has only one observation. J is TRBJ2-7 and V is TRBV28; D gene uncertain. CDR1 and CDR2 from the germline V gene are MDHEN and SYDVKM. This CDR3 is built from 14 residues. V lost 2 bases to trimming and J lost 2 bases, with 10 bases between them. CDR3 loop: CASSLDGGAYEQYF. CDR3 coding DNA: TGTGCCAGCAGTTTAGACGGCGGAGCCTACGAGCAGTACTTC.

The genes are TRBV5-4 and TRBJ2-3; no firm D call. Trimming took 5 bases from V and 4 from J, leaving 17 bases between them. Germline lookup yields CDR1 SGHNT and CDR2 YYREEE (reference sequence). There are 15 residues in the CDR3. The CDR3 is CASSPFLAKPDTQYF. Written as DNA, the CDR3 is TGTGCCAGCAGTCCATTTTTAGCTAAACCAGATACGCAGTATTTT.

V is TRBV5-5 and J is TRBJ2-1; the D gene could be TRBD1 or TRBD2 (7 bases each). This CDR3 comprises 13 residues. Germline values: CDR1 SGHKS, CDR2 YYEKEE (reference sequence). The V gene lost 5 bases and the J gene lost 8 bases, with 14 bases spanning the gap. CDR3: CASSSPGGDEQFF. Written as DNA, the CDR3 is TGTGCCAGCAGTTCGCCAGGGGGGGATGAGCAGTTCTTC.

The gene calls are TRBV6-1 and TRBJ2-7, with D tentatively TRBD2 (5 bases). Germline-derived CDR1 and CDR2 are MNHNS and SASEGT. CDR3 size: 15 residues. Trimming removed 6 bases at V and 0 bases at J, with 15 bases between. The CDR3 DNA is TGTGCCAGCAGCCGCCGTGGGGAGAGCTCCTACGAGCAGTACTTC. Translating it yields CASSRRGESSYEQYF.

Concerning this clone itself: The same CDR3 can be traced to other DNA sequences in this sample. CDR3 bases: TGTGCCAGCTCACCTATCCAAGAGACCCAGTACTTC. It is translated as CASSPIQETQYF. V and J are TRBV18 and TRBJ2-5; D not resolved. V lost 3 bases and J 1 base, leaving 3 bases between the germline ends. This CDR3 has 12 residues. In germline, CDR1 is KGHSH, CDR2 LQKENI.

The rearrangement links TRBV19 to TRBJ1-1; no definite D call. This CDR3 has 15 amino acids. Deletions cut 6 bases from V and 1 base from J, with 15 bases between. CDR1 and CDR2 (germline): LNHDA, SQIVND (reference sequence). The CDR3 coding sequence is TGTGCCAGTAGCTTTACCAGGTCACGGAACACTGAAGCTTTCTTT. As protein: CASSFTRSRNTEAFF.

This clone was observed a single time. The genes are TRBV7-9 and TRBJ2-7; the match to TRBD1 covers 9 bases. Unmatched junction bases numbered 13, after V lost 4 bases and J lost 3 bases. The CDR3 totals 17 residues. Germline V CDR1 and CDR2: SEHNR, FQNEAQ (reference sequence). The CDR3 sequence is CASSSPLSDRGFYEQYF. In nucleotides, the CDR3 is TGTGCCAGCAGCTCTCCCTTGTCGGACAGGGGTTTCTACGAGCAGTACTTC.

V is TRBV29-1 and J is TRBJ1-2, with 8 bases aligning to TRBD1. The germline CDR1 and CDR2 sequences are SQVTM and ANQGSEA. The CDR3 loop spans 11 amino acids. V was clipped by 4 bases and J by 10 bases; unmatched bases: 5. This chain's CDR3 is CSVAGGGDYTF. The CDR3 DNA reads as TGCAGCGTTGCAGGGGGCGGAGACTACACCTTC.